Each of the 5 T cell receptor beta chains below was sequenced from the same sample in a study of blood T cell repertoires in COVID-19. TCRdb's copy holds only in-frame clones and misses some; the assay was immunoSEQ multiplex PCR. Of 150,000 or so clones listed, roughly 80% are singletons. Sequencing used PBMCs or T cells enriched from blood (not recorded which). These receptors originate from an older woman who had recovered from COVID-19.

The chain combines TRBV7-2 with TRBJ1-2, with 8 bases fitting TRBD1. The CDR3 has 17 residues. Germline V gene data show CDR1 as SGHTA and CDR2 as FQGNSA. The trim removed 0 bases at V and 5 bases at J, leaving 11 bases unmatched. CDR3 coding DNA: TGTGCCAGCAGCTTAGCGATGACAGGGGCTTCAGGTTATGGCTACACCTTC. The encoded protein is CASSLAMTGASGYGYTF.

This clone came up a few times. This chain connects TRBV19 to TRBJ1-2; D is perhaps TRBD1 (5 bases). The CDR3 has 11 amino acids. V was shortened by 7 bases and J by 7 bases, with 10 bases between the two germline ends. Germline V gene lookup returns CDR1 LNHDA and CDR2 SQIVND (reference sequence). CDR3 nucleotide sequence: TGTGCCAGTATGGGGACTGTTGGCTACACCTTC. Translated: CASMGTVGYTF. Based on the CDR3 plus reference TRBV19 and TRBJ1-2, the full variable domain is DGGITQSPKYLFRKEGQNVTLSCEQNLNHDAMYWYRQDPGQGLRLIYYSQIVNDFQKGDIAEGYSVSREKKESFPLTVTSAQKNPTAFYLCASMGTVGYTFGSGTRLTVV.

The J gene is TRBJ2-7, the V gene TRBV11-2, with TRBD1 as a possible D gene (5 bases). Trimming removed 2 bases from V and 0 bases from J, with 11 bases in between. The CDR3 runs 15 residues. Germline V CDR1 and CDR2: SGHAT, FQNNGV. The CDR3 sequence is CASSLSRVSSYEQYF. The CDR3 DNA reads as TGTGCCAGCAGCTTAAGCAGGGTAAGCTCCTACGAGCAGTACTTC.

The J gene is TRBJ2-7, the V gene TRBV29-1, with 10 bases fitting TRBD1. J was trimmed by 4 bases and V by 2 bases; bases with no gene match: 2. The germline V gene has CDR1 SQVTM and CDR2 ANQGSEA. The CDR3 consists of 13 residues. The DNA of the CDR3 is TGCAGCGTTGAACCGGGACAGGGGTACGAGCAGTACTTC. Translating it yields CSVEPGQGYEQYF.

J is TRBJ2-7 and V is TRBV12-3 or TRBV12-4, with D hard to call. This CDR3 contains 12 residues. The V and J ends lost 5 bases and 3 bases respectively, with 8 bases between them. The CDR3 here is CASSPSSYEQYF. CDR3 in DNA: TGTGCCAGCAGTCCATCCAGCTACGAGCAGTACTTC.